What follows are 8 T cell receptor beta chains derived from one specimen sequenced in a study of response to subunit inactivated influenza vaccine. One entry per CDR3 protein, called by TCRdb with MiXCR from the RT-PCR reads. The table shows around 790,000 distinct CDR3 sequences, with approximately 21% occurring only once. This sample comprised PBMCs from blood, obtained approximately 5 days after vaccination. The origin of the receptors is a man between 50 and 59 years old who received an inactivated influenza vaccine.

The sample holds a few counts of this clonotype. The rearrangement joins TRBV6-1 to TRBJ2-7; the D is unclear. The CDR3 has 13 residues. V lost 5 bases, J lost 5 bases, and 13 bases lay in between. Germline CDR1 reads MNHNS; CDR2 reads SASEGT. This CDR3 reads CASSRVSQNEQYF. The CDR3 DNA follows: TGTGCCAGCAGTAGGGTCTCGCAGAACGAGCAGTACTTC.

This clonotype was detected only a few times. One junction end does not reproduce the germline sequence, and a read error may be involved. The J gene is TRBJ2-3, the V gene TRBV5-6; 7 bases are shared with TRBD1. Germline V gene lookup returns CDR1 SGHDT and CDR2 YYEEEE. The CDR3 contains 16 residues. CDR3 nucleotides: TGTGCTAGCAGCCCGCCAGGGGGATTCAGCACAGATACGCAGTATTTT. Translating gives CASSPPGGFSTDTQYF.

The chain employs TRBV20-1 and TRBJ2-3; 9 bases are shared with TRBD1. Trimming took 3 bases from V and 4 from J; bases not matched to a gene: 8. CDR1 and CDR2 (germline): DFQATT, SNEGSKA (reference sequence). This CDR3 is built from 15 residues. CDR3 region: CSARLGQGIADTQYF. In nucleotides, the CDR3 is TGCAGTGCTAGGCTCGGACAGGGGATTGCAGATACGCAGTATTTT.

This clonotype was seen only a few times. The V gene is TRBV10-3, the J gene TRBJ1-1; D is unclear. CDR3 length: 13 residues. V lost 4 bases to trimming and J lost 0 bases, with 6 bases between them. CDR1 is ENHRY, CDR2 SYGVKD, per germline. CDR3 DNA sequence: TGTGCCATCAGTGCACTGATGAACACTGAAGCTTTCTTT. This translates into CAISALMNTEAFF.

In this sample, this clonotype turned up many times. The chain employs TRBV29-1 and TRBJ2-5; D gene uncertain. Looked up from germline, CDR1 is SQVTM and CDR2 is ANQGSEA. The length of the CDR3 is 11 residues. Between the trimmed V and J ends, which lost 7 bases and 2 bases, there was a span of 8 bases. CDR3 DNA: TGCAGCGGGACCCATCAAGAGACCCAGTACTTC. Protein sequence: CSGTHQETQYF.

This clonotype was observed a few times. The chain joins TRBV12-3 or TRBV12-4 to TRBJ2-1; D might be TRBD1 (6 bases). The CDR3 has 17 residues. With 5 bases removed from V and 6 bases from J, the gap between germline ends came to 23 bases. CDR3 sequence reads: CASSALGRGRESNEQFF. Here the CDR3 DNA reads TGTGCCAGCAGTGCCCTCGGCAGGGGCCGGGAATCCAATGAGCAGTTCTTC.

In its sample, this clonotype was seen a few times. The CDR3 sequence is CASSLLGTRSDTQYF. The CDR3 region has the DNA TGTGCCAGCAGCTTATTAGGGACTAGATCAGATACGCAGTATTTT. The chain combines TRBV7-2 with TRBJ2-3; 8 nucleotides align to TRBD2. The V segment lost 2 bases and the J segment 4 bases; nucleotides outside the gene matches: 5. Germline V gene data show CDR1 as SGHTA and CDR2 as FQGNSA. This CDR3 region has 15 residues.

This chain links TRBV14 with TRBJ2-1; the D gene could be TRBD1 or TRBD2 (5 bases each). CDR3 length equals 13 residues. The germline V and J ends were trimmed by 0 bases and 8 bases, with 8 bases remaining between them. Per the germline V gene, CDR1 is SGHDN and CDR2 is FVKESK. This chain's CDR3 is CASSQEVGDEQFF. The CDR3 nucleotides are TGTGCCAGCAGCCAAGAGGTGGGGGATGAGCAGTTCTTC.